This section outlines one TCR beta chain sequence together with its context. What antigen it recognizes has not been identified. No much larger clone is present one base from it, and per-base qualities are unavailable. Sequences PRHDT (CDR1) and FYEKMQ (CDR2) are obtained from the germline V gene (reference sequence). The cysteine opens and the phenylalanine closes a CDR3 of 16 amino acids. The kept DNA is CDR3 alone, 48 bases in frame from the first base. Clipping removes 7 bases from V and 3 bases from J, with 14 as the unmatched junction base count. The library was produced with the immunoSEQ multiplex PCR assay. The multiplex PCR relied on a mix of 60 forward primers for TCR Vbeta segments and 13 reverse primers for TCR Jbeta segments. The CDR3 region of rearranged TCR beta genes was amplified from genomic DNA by a multiplex PCR assay. Amplified TCR beta libraries were sequenced as 87-base-pair reads on the Illumina HiSeq System. In the original analysis: A later analysis tallied 75 million to 95 million unique TCR beta chains across the 666 repertoires, and approximately 11 million of those chains were shared by two or more donors. Raw reads were error-corrected and collapsed into unique sequences with a nearest-neighbor algorithm that merged closely related sequences to remove PCR and sequencing errors. To assign V, D and J gene segments, CDR3 sequences were aligned to IMGT reference sequences. For a sequence to be retained, a match of at least six nucleotides was required to both a V gene segment and a J gene segment. Rearrangements were called productive when the CDR3 lacked stop codons and stayed in frame with V and J; all others were non-productive. CDR3 was defined by IMGT convention, running from the second conserved V-encoded cysteine to the conserved J-encoded phenylalanine. Sequences without an unambiguous match to a single V gene segment were excluded from the earlier analysis of 450 to 650 of the donors. An earlier analysis of 500 to 700 of the donors classified V segments as functional when productive rearrangements were above 56.7% and as segregating when the standard deviation between donors was above 5%. A statistical classification framework was developed to diagnose cytomegalovirus status using the catalog of TCR beta chain sequences. V and J gene assignment, in a later analysis, came from comparing TCR nucleotide sequences with IMGT/GENE-DB human TR gene sequences. Using the TCRdist pipeline, a later analysis assigned CDR3 sequences along with most-parsimonious VDJ recombination scenarios. A later analysis defined each TCR beta chain by its CDR3 amino acid sequence plus V-gene family, and excluded reads lacking a unique V-gene family. To address suspected cross-contamination and a sequencing artifact, a later analysis removed 450 to 700 highly shared, low-generation-probability nucleotide sequences. For each public chain, a later analysis derived a clonal expansion index from normalized ranks of inferred template counts within each repertoire. A later analysis computed generation probabilities with a VDJ recombination model fitted to out-of-frame rearrangements, and checked the results against IGoR. In a later analysis, TCR-TCR, TCR-HLA and TCR-CMV co-occurrence was scored with hypergeometric tests, and a repertoire-size bias correction was applied to TCR pairs. In a later analysis, false discovery rates were estimated by permuting HLA or CMV assignments 20 times. In a later analysis, co-occurring TCRs were grouped with DBSCAN, and TCRdist sequence similarity was added when clustering was performed within HLA-allele-positive subsets. Repertoires with fewer than 30,000 or more than 120,000 public chains, plus five repertoires with anomalous nucleotide sharing, were excluded from co-occurrence clustering. This is the immuneACCESS table as TCRdb keeps it, with only in-frame sequences that have V and J called. A part of the clones is gone; compared with another copy, unresolved V genes explain less than half, and the rest is unexplained. Clonal size and the V and J genes are those of that table, whereas D and trimming came from the DNA. The sample has around 200,000 clones on record, roughly 82% of them singletons. Approximately 6.5% of the sample is taken by the ten largest.

In total, more than 500 healthy bone marrow donors made up the cohort. At the time of sampling, every cohort member was nominally healthy, though immune exposures that went unrecorded were likely present. The donor was CMV seropositive and was included in the group of about 290 seropositive cohort members. A peripheral blood sample was provided by each donor, and peripheral blood mononuclear cells were used for TCR beta sequencing. Genomic DNA extraction from the blood cell samples was performed with the Qiagen DNeasy Blood Extraction Kit. These data belong to a study of cytomegalovirus exposure and HLA in healthy donors (dated by TCRdb to about 2017). Regarding the research as a whole: An earlier analysis of roughly 610 of the donors reported 250 to 300 Gb of sequence data and 100 million to 120 million unique TCR beta sequences obtained from approximately 180 million T cells. An early release covering roughly 640 HLA-typed donors comprised 250 to 350 gigabases of sequencing data and 85 million to 100 million unique TCR sequences. Of the roughly 400 genotyped donors, 65% to 90% were placed in the genetic ancestry cluster associated with self-reported Caucasian donors. The study aimed to test whether cataloging public T cell receptors could reveal signatures of past pathogen exposure. The study profiled the T cell repertoires of more than 500 subjects by immunosequencing and related them to cytomegalovirus serostatus. A separate validation cohort of approximately 130 different subjects was used in addition to the roughly 640-subject first cohort. To predict cytomegalovirus infection status, the study brought together high-throughput TCR immunosequencing, statistical association of individual TCRs with disease status, and machine learning. In a later analysis, previously published TCR beta repertoires from several hundred donors were re-analyzed and high-resolution HLA genotyping was added so that TCR occurrence patterns could be studied. Rather than drawing on any new phenotypic data, the later analysis identified candidate immune exposures from TCR beta sequences and the way those sequences occurred across donors. An earlier analysis of approximately 640 of the donors applied high-throughput TCR beta sequencing to assess whether each TCR beta V gene segment acted as functional or pseudogenic. Donor age, sex, ethnicity and CMV serostatus were compiled alongside the repertoire data. Genome-wide SNP genotypes for about 65% of the 666 donors were used in a later genetic analysis, which treated that subset as a discovery cohort. Every repertoire in the discovery cohort had been generated on one and the same sequencing platform. Class I and class II HLA loci were covered by the typing at four-digit resolution. The number of donors typed differed by locus, with 629-630 for A, B, C, DRB1 and DQB1, roughly 520 for DQA1, 600 to 610 for DPA1, and under 490 for DPB1. Four or five DR-DQ haplotypes were handled as single units for association and clustering, since linkage in the cohort was strong. Among several hundred genotyped donors of the cohort, an average of roughly 230,000 unique TCR beta nucleotide sequences was sequenced per donor, of which roughly 17% were non-productive.

Results and caveats for the whole study, not just this receptor: An association between a missense DCLRE1C variant and V-gene and J-gene trimming of TCR beta chains was found in a later genetic analysis and replicated in an independent cohort. The classifier was reported to diagnose cytomegalovirus status with high specificity and sensitivity in both the original cohort and the validation cohort. CMV serostatus was the only immune exposure information available for the cohort. Some IMGT-functional V segments, including TRBV6-2 and TRBV6-3, could not be distinguished by the 87-base-pair reads and were therefore excluded. Linkage disequilibrium might explain the correlated functional status among segregating V segments, but an unknown experimental factor could not be ruled out. In a later analysis, several top co-occurrence clusters were reported to appear linked to parvovirus B19, influenza, CMV and Epstein-Barr virus. The cohort was sequenced for TCR beta chains only, and without alpha or paired-chain data the features that could be detected were limited. Broadly in line with IMGT annotations, most TCR beta V segments showed up in productive rearrangements about 87% or about 30% of the time in an earlier analysis of roughly 590 of the donors. About 17 rarely observed V segments, including chromosome 9 orphons, were excluded from the earlier analysis of several hundred of the donors because counts were too low. A further reported finding was that TCR beta sequences accurately predicted the HLA-A and HLA-B alleles for most subjects in the first cohort. Strong co-occurrence of HLA alleles, especially DR and DQ, made assigning TCR associations to individual alleles difficult. In a later analysis, about 17,000 TCR beta sequences were associated with specific HLA alleles at a false discovery rate of 0.05. In vitro tests confirmed that a few of the cytomegalovirus-associated TCR beta chains recognize cytomegalovirus antigens. According to a later analysis, TCR association rates differed among HLA loci, with DRB1 alleles showing the most associated TCRs and HLA-C alleles showing the fewest. HLA typing was unavailable for some donors at each locus, so association tests used only the typed subset. A later genetic analysis reported fewer N-insertions in productive TCRs among donors in an Asian-associated ancestry cluster than the roughly 620-donor mean. The presence/absence analyses assumed that sequencing depth was roughly uniform across donors, and that assumption may not be true. While some public TCRs were present in many individuals, most TCR sequences turned up only very rarely across donors. It was suggested by the authors that the approach could potentially be generalized to other disease states and immunological phenotypes. Most CMV-associated TCR beta chains appeared to be HLA-restricted in a later analysis, and the HLA associations seemed to be driven largely by CMV exposure. The study gave a list of 150 to 200 TCR beta chains associated with cytomegalovirus. The sequencing pipeline was judged likely to have produced a cluster of highly shared sequence variants as a technical artifact. In a later analysis, HLA-associated TCR beta chains were found to be more clonally expanded and to have lower generation probabilities than equally common non-associated chains.

This TCR derives from a middle-aged man in good health and CMV-seropositive. The rearrangement combines TRBV13 with TRBJ2-5; TRBD1 matches 7 bases in the middle. The sequenced material came from PBMCs. The CDR3 here reads CASTVTGLLQEETQYF. Here is the DNA: TGTGCCAGCACCGTGACAGGGCTACTTCAGGAAGAGACCCAGTACTTC.